A selection of T cell receptor beta chains follows, all from one sample in a study of T cells in localized non-small cell lung cancer. Some clones are missing from TCRdb's copy, which holds only in-frame ones; the method was immunoSEQ multiplex PCR. The data contain approximately 11,000 clones, under 55% of them singletons. This material consisted of lymph node tissue, taken before any cancer treatment. The receptors were gathered from a woman between 35 and 75 years old with stage II squamous cell lung carcinoma. Each CDR3 is given with its conserved first and last residue. A D gene is named only where the DNA matches it firmly. Where a row states a size, it is once, few, many or the class of an expanded clone; other rows omit it.

few,.,TRBJ2-7,TRBV9,CASKGYTSSYEQYF,TGTGCCAGCAAGGGCTATACAAGCTCCTACGAGCAGTACTTC
few,TRBD1,TRBJ1-2,TRBV6-8,CASKYRGQRLSGYTF,TGTGCCAGCAAATACAGGGGGCAACGTTTGAGTGGCTACACCTTC
.,.,TRBJ1-6,TRBV10-3,CAISEGDQKSPLHF,TGTGCCATCAGTGAAGGGGACCAAAAGTCACCCCTCCACTTT
.,.,TRBJ1-1,TRBV6-8,CASRGRFDEAFF,TGTGCCAGCAGAGGTAGGTTTGATGAAGCTTTCTTT
few,.,TRBJ1-2,TRBV7-4,CASSTALSYGYTF,TGTGCCAGCAGTACGGCCCTTAGCTATGGCTACACCTTC
once,.,TRBJ2-5,TRBV30,CAWSVGRRETQYF,TGTGCCTGGAGTGTTGGGAGACGAGAGACCCAGTACTTC
.,TRBD1,TRBJ1-6,TRBV6-8,CASSPRDRPNAGSPLHF,TGTGCCAGCAGCCCACGGGACAGGCCTAATGCAGGTTCACCCCTCCACTTT
.,.,TRBJ1-1,TRBV28,CASSLLGSQAFF,TGTGCCAGCAGTTTGTTGGGGTCGCAAGCTTTCTTT
.,.,TRBJ1-2,TRBV29-1,CSVEDQGGSGYTF,TGCAGCGTTGAAGATCAAGGCGGGTCTGGCTACACCTTC
few,TRBD1,TRBJ1-2,TRBV30,CAWKDRGNYGYTF,TGTGCCTGGAAGGACAGGGGCAACTATGGCTACACCTTC
.,TRBD1,TRBJ2-7,TRBV19,CASSIGTGTYEQYF,TGTGCCAGTAGTATCGGGACAGGGACCTACGAGCAGTACTTC
.,TRBD1,TRBJ2-2,TRBV28,CASSFRQGRTGELFF,TGTGCCAGCAGTTTTAGACAGGGGCGCACCGGGGAGCTGTTTTTT
.,.,TRBJ1-2,TRBV5-1,CASSLFQGASSGYTF,TGCGCCAGCAGCTTGTTCCAAGGAGCCTCCTCTGGCTACACCTTC
.,TRBD1,TRBJ1-1,TRBV18,CASSPHIRGGNTEAFF,TGTGCCAGCTCACCGCACATACGAGGGGGCAACACTGAAGCTTTCTTT
.,TRBD2,TRBJ2-1,TRBV10-2,CASSEPSTSGRSNEQFF,TGCGCCAGCAGTGAGCCCTCGACTAGCGGGAGATCGAATGAGCAGTTCTTC
.,.,TRBJ2-1,TRBV15,CATSRDSDSYNEQFF,TGTGCCACCAGCAGGGACAGCGATTCCTACAATGAGCAGTTCTTC
.,.,TRBJ1-6,TRBV10-2,CASSESGGGNNSPLHF,TGCGCCAGCAGTGAGTCAGGAGGGGGGAATAATTCACCCCTCCACTTT
.,TRBD1,TRBJ1-2,TRBV6-8,CASSSQGGGYGYTF,TGTGCCAGCAGTTCCCAAGGGGGCGGCTATGGCTACACCTTC
few,TRBD1,TRBJ1-4,TRBV6-8,CASSYPGQGNEKLFF,TGTGCCAGCAGTTACCCGGGACAGGGTAATGAAAAACTGTTTTTT
.,.,TRBJ2-7,TRBV29-1,CSGGGGLFEQYF,TGCAGCGGAGGAGGAGGTTTATTCGAGCAGTACTTC
.,.,TRBJ2-3,TRBV19,CASSVEGRNTQYF,TGTGCCAGTAGTGTGGAGGGGCGAAATACGCAGTATTTT
.,.,TRBJ1-2,TRBV19,CASSTQGNYGYTF,TGTGCCAGTAGTACCCAGGGGAACTATGGCTACACCTTC
.,TRBD2,TRBJ2-3,TRBV6-8,CAITPTAGGSTDTQYF,TGTGCCATCACCCCCACAGCGGGAGGATCCACAGATACGCAGTATTTT
.,TRBD1,TRBJ1-2,TRBV18,CASSPRGQAYGYTF,TGTGCCAGCTCACCAAGGGGACAGGCCTATGGCTACACCTTC
.,TRBD2,TRBJ2-1,TRBV19,CASSPLAGGRYNEQFF,TGTGCCAGTAGCCCTTTAGCGGGAGGTCGGTACAATGAGCAGTTCTTC
.,TRBD1,TRBJ2-1,TRBV6-8,CASSYRPGTASEQFF,TGTGCCAGCAGTTACCGACCCGGGACAGCCAGTGAGCAGTTCTTC
.,TRBD1,TRBJ1-4,TRBV19,CASSMGTGLNEKLFF,TGTGCCAGTAGTATGGGGACAGGGCTTAATGAAAAACTGTTTTTT
.,TRBD1,TRBJ1-5,TRBV15,CATSTGTDSNQPQHF,TGTGCCACCAGCACCGGGACAGATAGCAATCAGCCCCAGCATTTT
.,.,TRBJ1-2,TRBV29-1,CSAGTYRSEDGYTF,TGCAGCGCTGGCACATACAGGTCCGAGGATGGCTACACCTTC
.,.,TRBJ1-3,TRBV18,CASSPPSIQGGDTIYF,TGTGCCAGCTCACCACCGTCTATACAAGGAGGGGACACCATATATTTT
few,.,TRBJ1-5,TRBV6-8,CASQGNSNQPQHF,TGTGCCAGCCAGGGAAATAGCAATCAGCCCCAGCATTTT
.,TRBD1,TRBJ1-4,TRBV28,CASSLSGTVLNEKLFF,TGTGCCAGCAGTTTATCGGGGACAGTCCTTAATGAAAAACTGTTTTTT
few,.,TRBJ1-5,TRBV1,CASSLIDRSNQPQHF,TGCGCCAGCAGCCTGATAGACAGAAGCAATCAGCCCCAGCATTTT
.,TRBD2,TRBJ2-7,TRBV6-8,CASSDRDYSYEQYF,TGTGCCAGCAGTGACCGGGACTACTCCTACGAGCAGTACTTC
.,.,TRBJ1-2,TRBV19,CASSYGGGVGYGYTF,TGTGCCAGTAGCTACGGAGGAGGGGTTGGCTATGGCTACACCTTC
.,.,TRBJ2-5,TRBV30,CAWSTSSPLGEETQYF,TGTGCCTGGAGTACTTCTAGCCCTTTAGGGGAGGAGACCCAGTACTTC
medium-sized,TRBD1,TRBJ1-3,TRBV28,CASSFLWAGGFRNTIYF,TGTGCCAGCAGTTTTTTGTGGGCAGGGGGTTTTCGGAACACCATATATTTT
.,TRBD1,TRBJ2-7,TRBV28,CASRGTGGAGQYF,TGTGCCAGCAGGGGGACAGGGGGCGCGGGGCAGTACTTC
few,TRBD2,TRBJ2-1,TRBV6-8,CASSWLAGMSSYNEQFF,TGTGCCAGCAGTTGGCTAGCGGGGATGAGCTCCTACAATGAGCAGTTCTTC
.,.,TRBJ1-4,TRBV11-3,CASSPRWRNEKLFF,TGTGCCAGCAGCCCGCGTTGGAGAAATGAAAAACTGTTTTTT
.,TRBD1,TRBJ1-1,TRBV19,CATLSDRRNTEAFF,TGTGCCACCCTTTCGGACAGGAGGAACACTGAAGCTTTCTTT
.,TRBD1,TRBJ1-5,TRBV30,CAWSPQTGFVRQPQHF,TGTGCCTGGAGTCCCCAGACAGGGTTCGTCAGGCAGCCCCAGCATTTT
.,.,TRBJ2-7,TRBV10-2,CASSAGPLPLQYF,TGCGCCAGCAGTGCGGGCCCCCTACCCCTACAGTACTTC
.,.,TRBJ1-2,TRBV12-5,CASGLPQGNGYTF,TGTGCTAGTGGTTTGCCTCAGGGGAATGGCTACACCTTC
few,.,TRBJ1-2,TRBV6-8,CASSFQDRPYGYTF,TGTGCCAGCAGTTTCCAAGACAGACCGTATGGCTACACCTTC
.,.,TRBJ1-4,TRBV19,CASSIWVAEKLFF,TGTGCCAGTAGTATTTGGGTCGCGGAAAAACTGTTTTTT
.,TRBD1,TRBJ1-2,TRBV19,CASSIVAPGQGAFYGYTF,TGTGCCAGTAGTATAGTCGCGCCGGGACAGGGGGCCTTCTATGGCTACACCTTC
.,.,TRBJ2-2,TRBV19,CASSMGEGTTGELFF,TGTGCCAGTAGTATGGGAGAGGGGACAACCGGGGAGCTGTTTTTT
few,.,TRBJ1-4,TRBV15,CATSPGDFINEKLFF,TGTGCCACCAGCCCCGGGGACTTCATTAATGAAAAACTGTTTTTT
few,.,TRBJ2-1,TRBV11-3,CASSGRQGSYNEQFF,TGTGCCAGCAGCGGGCGTCAGGGCTCCTACAATGAGCAGTTCTTC
.,TRBD1,TRBJ1-5,TRBV18,CASSSGQPNQPQHF,TGTGCCAGCTCATCGGGACAGCCAAATCAGCCCCAGCATTTT
few,TRBD1,TRBJ1-6,TRBV6-8,CASGAGTGNSPLHF,TGTGCCAGCGGGGCCGGGACAGGGAATTCACCCCTCCACTTT
once,.,TRBJ2-7,TRBV19,CASSILTGYEQYF,TGTGCCAGTAGTATACTAACAGGCTACGAGCAGTACTTC
.,TRBD2,TRBJ2-1,TRBV6-8,CASRLPSGLYNEQFF,TGTGCCAGCAGACTCCCTAGCGGATTGTACAATGAGCAGTTCTTC
.,.,TRBJ2-2,TRBV6-8,CASSDSGSNTGELFF,TGTGCCAGCAGTGATAGCGGATCGAACACCGGGGAGCTGTTTTTT
.,.,TRBJ1-1,TRBV28,CASSLLVGIAFF,TGTGCCAGCAGTTTATTAGTCGGGATCGCTTTCTTT
few,.,TRBJ2-2,TRBV6-8,CAISAGRQNTGELFF,TGTGCCATCAGTGCAGGACGACAGAACACCGGGGAGCTGTTTTTT